This is a list of T cell receptor beta chains from one sample in a study of shared clonotypes between healthy human individuals. Repertoires were generated with immunoSEQ multiplex PCR, while TCRdb's copy carries only in-frame clones and drops some. Among a few million clones listed, more than 80% were seen once. The sample consisted of naive CD4+ T cells sorted from blood. The receptors originated from a man aged 18 to 29 in good health. CDR3s leave out the opening cysteine and the closing phenylalanine or tryptophan. Each record gives: CDR3 protein, J gene, V gene, clone size. Size is stated for part of the rows, as once, few or many counts, or as a class when the clone is expanded.

CDR3: ASSLVRDWDSPLH
J: TRBJ1-6
V: TRBV7-2
size: .

CDR3: ASSLGGGLGTDTQY
J: TRBJ2-3
V: TRBV7-2
size: .

CDR3: ASTGQGPNEKLF
J: TRBJ1-4
V: TRBV2
size: .

CDR3: ASSPMWSGVTGELF
J: TRBJ2-2
V: TRBV5-6
size: .

CDR3: ASSASYEQY
J: TRBJ2-7
V: TRBV7-2
size: .

CDR3: ASSLKRQGYGYT
J: TRBJ1-2
V: TRBV7-2
size: .

CDR3: ASSLAGSGNIQY
J: TRBJ2-4
V: TRBV7-8
size: .

CDR3: ASSESSRYGYT
J: TRBJ1-2
V: TRBV10-2
size: .

CDR3: ASRPPGDGKLF
J: TRBJ1-4
V: TRBV6-5
size: .

CDR3: ASSPTRLWDEQF
J: TRBJ2-1
V: TRBV7-3
size: .

CDR3: ASSLVSGEKLF
J: TRBJ1-4
V: TRBV5-1
size: few

CDR3: ASENSGSFGNEQF
J: TRBJ2-1
V: TRBV19
size: .

CDR3: ASSLGRNNSPLH
J: TRBJ1-6
V: TRBV5-5
size: .

CDR3: ASSRGQGFGYEQF
J: TRBJ2-1
V: TRBV4-3
size: .

CDR3: ASSARLGGLYEQY
J: TRBJ2-7
V: TRBV27
size: .

CDR3: ASSEPLLAGGPYNEQF
J: TRBJ2-1
V: TRBV10-2
size: .

CDR3: ASSLAGQGESSNQPQH
J: TRBJ1-5
V: TRBV4-1
size: .

CDR3: ASSYSSASGSYEQY
J: TRBJ2-7
V: TRBV6-5
size: .

CDR3: ASSFSPPGTQYSNQPQH
J: TRBJ1-5
V: TRBV5-4
size: .

CDR3: ASSSTGGDLEAF
J: TRBJ1-1
V: TRBV5-1
size: .

CDR3: ASSAGQGANTGELF
J: TRBJ2-2
V: TRBV11-3
size: .

CDR3: ASSQGNVSPLH
J: TRBJ1-6
V: TRBV6-5
size: .

CDR3: ATGTTSSSYEQY
J: TRBJ2-7
V: TRBV10-3
size: once

CDR3: ASSVWGVGDNEQF
J: TRBJ2-1
V: TRBV27
size: .

CDR3: ASKPGPITYEQY
J: TRBJ2-7
V: TRBV6-5
size: .

CDR3: ASSSTGDASYEQY
J: TRBJ2-7
V: TRBV6-6
size: once

CDR3: ASSALSGTQH
J: TRBJ1-5
V: TRBV27
size: .

CDR3: ASSAGVPDTQY
J: TRBJ2-3
V: TRBV25-1
size: once

CDR3: ASSLDKGSNEKLF
J: TRBJ1-4
V: TRBV7-9
size: .